Included here is one TCR beta chain sequence, with context. Its antigen is still unknown. The entry originates in a study of vaccination effects on CD4 cells after COVID-19. Points from the study as a whole: The study found that post-vaccine spike-reactive clones in convalescents were mainly new vaccine-induced clones.

Cultured cells yielded isolated CD4+ T cells after 10 to 11 days. The authors exchanged half the medium for IL-2 medium on days 3 and 7. Repertoires were generated with immunoSEQ multiplex PCR, while TCRdb's copy carries only in-frame clones and drops some. The sample holds some 49,000 clones, about 70% seen once. This specimen consisted of CD4+ T cells from PBMCs cultured without peptide, obtained before COVID-19 vaccination. The TCR originated in a human donor who had a prior SARS-CoV-2 infection.

The CDR3 spells CASSPPGPGNQPQHF. CDR3 coding DNA: TGTGCCAGCTCACCACCGGGACCTGGGAATCAGCCCCAGCATTTT. V usage is TRBV18 and J usage is TRBJ1-5; tentatively, D is TRBD1 (5 bases). Germline V CDR1 and CDR2: KGHSH, LQKENI. CDR3 length: 15 residues. V was trimmed by 0 bases and J by 4 bases, leaving 10 bases between them.